One sample yielded the 25 T cell receptor beta chains listed below, sequenced in a study of glioma-infiltrating T cells. Using RNA template, CDR3s of TCR alpha and beta were amplified with iRepertoire arm-PCR. TCRdb re-called the multiplex PCR reads through MiXCR, storing one row per CDR3 protein. The repertoire has about 140,000 distinct CDR3 sequences, approximately 40% of them found once; the top ten carry 15% to 25%. The sample consisted of glioma tissue, nonneoplastic brain tissue, or PBMCs (not recorded which). All receptors derive from a human donor with low-grade glioma or glioblastoma, undergoing nonglioma brain surgery, or in good health (not recorded which).

The chain recombines TRBV18 with TRBJ2-3, with no clear D. The germline V and J ends were trimmed by 5 bases and 1 base, with 7 bases remaining between them. Germline V gene data show CDR1 as KGHSH and CDR2 as LQKENI. The length of the CDR3 is 13 residues. The CDR3 region is CASSRWGTDTQYF. DNA of the CDR3: TGTGCCAGCTCAAGGTGGGGCACAGATACGCAGTATTTT.

The chain combines TRBV3-1 with TRBJ1-6; tentatively, D is TRBD1 (5 bases). CDR1 and CDR2 from the germline V gene are LGHDT and YNNKEL (reference sequence). CDR3 length: 13 amino acids. V dropped 3 bases and J dropped 10 bases, with 10 bases sitting between them. Here the CDR3 reads CASSQHTGSPLHF. For the CDR3, the DNA is TGTGCCAGCAGCCAGCATACAGGATCACCCCTCCACTTT. Full variable domain (outside the CDR3, taken from reference TRBV3-1 and TRBJ1-6): DTAVSQTPKYLVTQMGNDKSIKCEQNLGHDTMYWYKQDSKKFLKIMFSYNNKELIINETVPNRFSPKSPDKAHLNLHINSLELGDSAVYFCASSQHTGSPLHFGNGTRLTVT.

This clonotype was observed a few times. J is TRBJ2-5 and V is TRBV2; weak D call: TRBD1 (5 bases). The CDR3 sequence is 12 residues long. Germline assignment: CDR1 SNHLY and CDR2 FYNNEI. V shed 11 bases and J shed 1 base, with 11 bases lying between them. The CDR3: CACLGVQETQYF. In nucleotides, the CDR3 is TGTGCCTGCCTAGGGGTCCAAGAGACCCAGTACTTC.

This clonotype was seen ten or more times. J is TRBJ2-3 and V is TRBV7-2, with unresolved D. The germline V gene encodes CDR1 SGHTA and CDR2 FQGNSA. With 3 bases removed from V and 4 bases from J, the gap between germline ends came to 14 bases. The CDR3 extends over 15 amino acids. Here the CDR3 DNA reads TGTGCCAGCAGCTTGGTCGCGGAACGTTCAGATACGCAGTATTTT. As protein: CASSLVAERSDTQYF.

The chain recombines TRBV4-3 with TRBJ2-2; unclear D gene. Trimming left V 1 base short and J 2 bases short, with 11 bases between. The CDR3 runs to 16 residues. Germline V gene sequence: CDR1 LGHNA, CDR2 YSLEER. CDR3: CASSQGSFPNTGELFF. In DNA, the CDR3 is TGCGCCAGCAGCCAAGGATCCTTCCCCAACACCGGGGAGCTGTTTTTT.

The CDR3, as DNA: TGTGCCAGCAGTTACCACCGGACAGGGAACACTGAAGCTTTCTTT. Translated, it gives CASSYHRTGNTEAFF. V and J are TRBV6-6 and TRBJ1-1; 7 nucleotides line up with TRBD1. The CDR3 is 15 amino acids. The V gene end was trimmed by 2 bases and the J gene end by 1 base; junction bases not matched to a gene: 4. Germline V gene lookup returns CDR1 MNHNY and CDR2 SVGAGI (reference sequence).

This chain joins TRBV6-2 or TRBV6-3 and TRBJ2-3; TRBD2 aligns across 7 bases. Germline CDR1 MNHEY, CDR2 SVGEGT. The CDR3 contains 15 residues. J was trimmed by 6 bases and V by 5 bases; bases with no gene match: 11. CDR3 DNA: TGTGCCAGCAGTCGGACTAGTTCGTTAGCGGATACGCAGTATTTT. Encoded protein: CASSRTSSLADTQYF.

The V gene is TRBV18, the J gene TRBJ1-1; no clear D. Trimming stripped 3 bases from V and 3 bases from J, with 2 bases between. The CDR3 has 11 residues. Per the germline V gene, CDR1 is KGHSH and CDR2 is LQKENI. CDR3 nucleotide sequence: TGTGCCAGCTCACCGGACACTGAAGCTTTCTTT. Protein: CASSPDTEAFF. Together with reference TRBV18 and TRBJ1-1, the CDR3 gives the full variable domain: NAGVMQNPRHLVRRRGQEARLRCSPMKGHSHVYWYRQLPEEGLKFMVYLQKENIIDESGMPKERFSAEFPKEGPSILRIQQVVRGDSAAYFCASSPDTEAFFGQGTRLTVV.

In this sample, this clonotype turned up a few times. The chain carries TRBV5-1 and TRBJ1-1, with D maybe TRBD1 (5 bases). Trimming pared 4 bases from V and 4 bases from J, leaving 8 bases between. In germline, CDR1 is SGHRS, CDR2 YFSETQ. The CDR3 is 12 amino acids. CDR3 DNA: TGCGCCAGCAGCCGGGACCTCACTGAAGCTTTCTTT. Protein product: CASSRDLTEAFF.

This clonotype was observed a handful of times. This chain uses TRBV7-2 with TRBJ2-5; no clear D gene. With 5 bases removed from V and 5 bases from J, the gap between germline ends came to 15 bases. The CDR3 has 14 amino acids. Germline CDR1 reads SGHTA; CDR2 reads FQGNSA. CDR3 sequence reads: CASSPLGGRETQYF. In DNA, the CDR3 is TGTGCCAGCAGCCCTCTGGGCGGTCGGGAGACCCAGTACTTC.

This clonotype turned up a few times. The chain carries TRBV20-1 and TRBJ1-1; D is ambiguous. V was cut by 3 bases and J by 6 bases, with 14 bases left in between. The CDR3 length is 13 residues. The germline V gene has CDR1 DFQATT and CDR2 SNEGSKA (reference sequence). The CDR3 loop is CSASVLSISEAFF. The CDR3 DNA follows: TGCAGTGCTAGTGTCCTTAGTATCTCTGAAGCTTTCTTT.

J is TRBJ2-1 and V is TRBV28; 15 nucleotides align to TRBD2. V lost 6 bases and J lost 7; bases outside the gene matches: 13. Germline V CDR1 and CDR2: MDHEN, SYDVKM. The length of the CDR3 is 18 residues. This CDR3 is CASSLKPGLAGGMNEQFF. The CDR3 DNA sequence: TGTGCCAGCAGCCTGAAACCGGGACTAGCGGGAGGAATGAATGAGCAGTTCTTC.

This chain connects TRBV27 to TRBJ1-6, with D possibly matching TRBD1 (5 bases). V lost 3 bases to trimming and J lost 8 bases, with 8 bases between them. This CDR3 is 13 amino acids long. Germline V gene data show CDR1 as MNHEY and CDR2 as SMNVEV (reference sequence). The CDR3 DNA is TGTGCCAGCAGTTTGAGCAGGGATTCACCCCTCCACTTT. Translation gives CASSLSRDSPLHF.

The rearrangement joins TRBV3-1 to TRBJ2-7; the D gene is possibly TRBD2 (6 bases). The CDR3 extends over 17 amino acids. The germline V and J ends were trimmed by 0 bases and 2 bases, with 17 bases remaining between them. Germline V gene data show CDR1 as LGHDT and CDR2 as YNNKEL (reference sequence). The CDR3 bases are TGTGCCAGCAGCCAAGAGTTAGGAGGGAGGACCACCTACGAGCAGTACTTC. Amino acid sequence: CASSQELGGRTTYEQYF.

The rearrangement links TRBV6-1 to TRBJ2-7; TRBD2 might be the D (6 bases). From germline, CDR1 is MNHNS and CDR2 SASEGT. This CDR3 contains 14 residues. The V and J ends lost 4 bases and 1 base respectively, with 11 bases between them. CDR3 DNA: TGTGCCAGCAGTGGCCGGGACTGGTCCTACGAGCAGTACTTC. Translated: CASSGRDWSYEQYF.

The V gene is TRBV12-3 or TRBV12-4, the J gene TRBJ2-7; D is perhaps TRBD1 (5 bases). Trimming took 3 bases from V and 7 from J, leaving 16 bases between them. The CDR3 extends over 14 amino acids. CDR3 sequence: CASSLGHSTDEQYF. The CDR3 coding sequence is TGTGCCAGCAGTTTGGGGCATTCTACGGATGAGCAGTACTTC.

This clonotype was observed at least ten times. This chain joins TRBV7-2 and TRBJ2-7, with D perhaps TRBD1 (6 bases). V gave up 2 bases and J gave up 3 bases, with 11 bases separating them. The CDR3 extends over 14 amino acids. Per germline, CDR1 SGHTA and CDR2 FQGNSA. CDR3 nucleotides: TGTGCCAGCAGCTTAAGTCGGGACAACTACGAGCAGTACTTC. It codes for CASSLSRDNYEQYF.

V gene TRBV6-1 combines with J gene TRBJ2-4, with D tentatively TRBD1 or TRBD2 (5 bases each). In germline, CDR1 is MNHNS, CDR2 SASEGT. The CDR3 is made up of 18 amino acids. V was cut by 6 bases and J by 0 bases, with 21 bases left in between. CDR3 residues: CASSEGPGQTLAKNIQYF. The CDR3 bases are TGTGCCAGCAGCGAGGGCCCAGGGCAAACCTTAGCCAAAAACATTCAGTACTTC.

The chain couples TRBV11-2 to TRBJ1-4; no clear D. The CDR3 sequence is 12 residues long. Germline CDR1 SGHAT, CDR2 FQNNGV. The V end lost 4 bases, the J end lost 8 bases, and 8 bases lay between the germline ends. The CDR3 DNA is TGTGCCAGCAGCTCGGGCCCAGAAAAACTGTTTTTT. Protein product: CASSSGPEKLFF.

This clonotype was detected only a few times. V and J are TRBV29-1 and TRBJ2-5; maybe TRBD2 (5 bases). V lost 5 bases and J 5 bases, leaving 12 bases between the germline ends. Per germline, CDR1 SQVTM and CDR2 ANQGSEA. The CDR3 has 12 residues. CDR3 protein: CSVRTFGETQYF. CDR3 coding DNA: TGCAGCGTTCGGACTTTCGGGGAGACCCAGTACTTC.

CDR3 in DNA: TGCAGTGCTAGTGGGTTGGCGAACACTGAAGCTTTCTTT. This sequence encodes CSASGLANTEAFF. The rearrangement links TRBV20-1 to TRBJ1-1, with D unclear. The CDR3 length is 13 residues. CDR1 is DFQATT, CDR2 SNEGSKA, per germline (reference sequence). Trimming shortened V by 3 bases and J by 1 base, and 9 bases separated the two germline ends.

In this sample, this clonotype turned up a few times. CDR3 in DNA: TGCAGTGCTAGAGCCGATAGATACGAAAAACTGTTTTTT. Translation gives CSARADRYEKLFF. The chain employs TRBV20-1 and TRBJ1-4; D is unclear. From germline, CDR1 is DFQATT and CDR2 SNEGSKA (reference sequence). The CDR3 runs 13 residues. The ends were cut back, 1 base at V and 8 bases at J, with 11 bases in the middle.

This clonotype appeared many times. V gene TRBV20-1 combines with J gene TRBJ2-3, with TRBD2 matching over 7 bases. V shed 4 bases and J 6 bases; nucleotides not matched to a gene: 10. The germline V gene encodes CDR1 DFQATT and CDR2 SNEGSKA (reference sequence). This CDR3 has 14 amino acids. CDR3 amino acids: CSATRGGSWDTQYF. CDR3 coding DNA: TGCAGTGCTACCCGCGGCGGGAGTTGGGATACGCAGTATTTT.

This clonotype has ten or more counts. This chain uses TRBV6-2 or TRBV6-3 with TRBJ2-1; 15 bases map to TRBD2. CDR1 and CDR2 (germline): MNHEY, SVGEGT. With V trimmed by 8 bases and J by 6 bases, 2 bases remained unmatched. This CDR3 contains 14 residues. This CDR3 is CASGLAGGINEQFF. The CDR3 nucleotides read TGTGCCAGCGGACTAGCGGGGGGGATCAATGAGCAGTTCTTC.

This chain joins TRBV29-1 and TRBJ2-5; D is perhaps TRBD1 (5 bases). The V gene lost 8 bases and the J gene lost 4 bases, with 14 bases spanning the gap. This CDR3 spans 12 amino acids. Germline V CDR1 and CDR2: SQVTM, ANQGSEA. CDR3 protein: CSTGRVGETQYF. CDR3 bases: TGCAGCACTGGCAGGGTAGGAGAGACCCAGTACTTC.